These 9 T cell receptor beta chains were sequenced from one sample in a study of beta chain features in type 1 diabetes. Points from the study as a whole: For Type 1 diabetes patients, all four CD4+ subsets carried TCRB CDR3s that were moderately but significantly shorter.

Which antigens these TCRs recognize remains unknown. The entirety of the isolated RNA underwent reverse transcription, so expressed TCRB transcripts were sequenced. The method was immunoSEQ multiplex PCR; TCRdb's version includes in-frame clones alone and lacks a portion of them. This table has roughly 38,000 clones, 65% to 70% appearing once. Sequencing input: Tregs from blood. These receptors were collected from a man aged 30-40 years with type 1 diabetes. Some clones in this sample may be carry-over from other donors' samples.

The chain couples TRBV6-1 to TRBJ2-3; D not resolved. CDR1 and CDR2 from the germline V gene are MNHNS and SASEGT. The CDR3 sequence is 15 residues long. The V end was cut by 3 bases, the J end by 0 bases, with 10 bases between. The CDR3 sequence: CASSDFYTSTDTQYF. The CDR3 coding sequence is TGTGCCAGCAGTGACTTTTACACCAGCACAGATACGCAGTATTTT.

This chain connects TRBV7-9 to TRBJ2-4; no clear D gene. Germline CDR1 is SEHNR and CDR2 is FQNEAQ (reference sequence). The CDR3 consists of 17 residues. V lost 2 bases and J lost 3, with 17 bases in between. Written as DNA, the CDR3 is TGTGCCAGCAGCTTAAATCTGGAGTTTGACCTCAAAAACATTCAGTACTTC. The encoded protein is CASSLNLEFDLKNIQYF.

Concerning this clone: One end of the junction varies from germline; a read error may be responsible. The same CDR3 can be traced to other DNA sequences in this sample. The chain joins TRBV11-2 to TRBJ2-2; 7 bases fit TRBD1. CDR1 is SGHAT, CDR2 FQNNGV, per germline. This CDR3 contains 15 residues. CDR3 residues: CASSRGGFTDGELFF. CDR3 nucleotide sequence: TGCGCCAGCAGTCGAGGGGGCTTTACCGACGGGGAGCTGTTTTTT.

The count of this clone is one. J is TRBJ2-3 and V is TRBV4-3, with D possibly TRBD1 on 6 matching bases. This CDR3 has 15 residues. Trimming stripped 1 base from V and 3 bases from J, with 11 bases between. Looked up from germline, CDR1 is LGHNA and CDR2 is YSLEER. DNA for the CDR3: TGCGCCAGCAGCCAAGCTGCAGGGGTGACAGATACGCAGTATTTT. Residues: CASSQAAGVTDTQYF.

V usage is TRBV11-2 and J usage is TRBJ1-4; D not resolved. This CDR3 is 14 amino acids long. Trimming took off 2 bases at V and 5 bases at J, with 9 bases between the two ends. Germline V gives CDR1 SGHAT, CDR2 FQNNGV. The CDR3 here is CASSLWQLNEKLFF. DNA for the CDR3: TGTGCCAGCAGCTTATGGCAGTTGAATGAAAAACTGTTTTTT.

The CDR3 region is CASTLATSGGDTQYF. The CDR3 region has the DNA TGTGCCAGCACCCTCGCGACTAGCGGGGGGGATACGCAGTATTTT. The V gene is TRBV7-2, the J gene TRBJ2-3; 13 bases are shared with TRBD2. The CDR3 consists of 15 residues. CDR1 is SGHTA and CDR2 is FQGNSA in the germline V gene. Losses at the gene ends were 7 bases for V and 6 bases for J; bases not matched to a gene: 7.

The chain has TRBV29-1 and TRBJ2-3; D call uncertain. Germline lookup yields CDR1 SQVTM and CDR2 ANQGSEA. This CDR3 spans 14 amino acids. V lost 1 base and J 3 bases, leaving 11 bases between the germline ends. CDR3 sequence (DNA): TGCAGCGTTGAAGTTCCAGGATCGACAGATACGCAGTATTTT. This encodes CSVEVPGSTDTQYF.

The chain is built from TRBV5-1 and TRBJ1-6; 8 bases agree with TRBD1. The germline V gene has CDR1 SGHRS and CDR2 YFSETQ. The CDR3 consists of 13 residues. With 3 bases clipped from V and 10 bases from J, the junction kept 3 bases outside the gene matches. In nucleotides, the CDR3 is TGCGCCAGCAGCTCTCGACAGGGGTCACCCCTCCACTTT. This sequence encodes CASSSRQGSPLHF.

The rearrangement uses TRBV5-6 and TRBJ1-1; a weak D match, TRBD1 (6 bases). This CDR3 is 17 amino acids long. V dropped 0 bases and J dropped 0 bases, with 15 bases sitting between them. Germline lookup yields CDR1 SGHDT and CDR2 YYEEEE. The CDR3 protein is CASSLEVGGHMNTEAFF. In DNA, the CDR3 is TGTGCCAGCAGCTTGGAGGTGGGGGGGCATATGAACACTGAAGCTTTCTTT.